This entry lists 15 T cell receptor beta chains sequenced from one sample in a study of human T cells and chemical hapten exposure. Time point given: patch test 1, 2 weeks after DPC sensitization. Regarding treatment: therapeutic diphenylcyclopropenone sensitization with weekly scalp DPC. TCRdb analysed the RACE reads with MiXCR anew, one entry per CDR3 protein. The sample yields over 85,000 distinct CDR3 sequences, around 11% seen once. The sample consisted of whole blood, taken in connection with sensitization to the hapten diphenylcyclopropenone (DPC). All receptors come from a middle-aged woman with alopecia areata. Some clones in this sample may be carry-over from other donors' samples.

This clonotype was seen a handful of times. J is TRBJ2-7 and V is TRBV29-1, with 14 bases fitting TRBD2. Germline loops: CDR1 SQVTM, CDR2 ANQGSEA. This CDR3 region has 16 residues. Germline trimming cut 3 bases from V and 3 bases from J; bases unmatched to any gene: 7. CDR3 protein: CSVDGGLAGGVYEQYF. For the CDR3, the DNA is TGCAGCGTTGATGGAGGACTAGCGGGAGGAGTCTACGAGCAGTACTTC.

This clonotype was seen a few times. The chain couples TRBV29-1 to TRBJ1-1, with D unresolved. CDR3 length: 13 residues. Germline values: CDR1 SQVTM, CDR2 ANQGSEA. V lost 2 bases and J 0 bases, leaving 7 bases between the germline ends. CDR3 bases: TGCAGCGTTGAACAGTCGATGAACACTGAAGCTTTCTTT. This sequence encodes CSVEQSMNTEAFF. The full variable domain, rest sourced from reference TRBV29-1 and TRBJ1-1, is SAVISQKPSRDICQRGTSLTIQCQVDSQVTMMFWYRQQPGQSLTLIATANQGSEATYESGFVIDKFPISRPNLTFSTLTVSNMSPEDSSIYLCSVEQSMNTEAFFGQGTRLTVV.

There are many counts of this clonotype. This chain uses TRBV5-4 with TRBJ1-2, with 7 bases matching TRBD1. This CDR3 is 13 amino acids long. The V segment lost 3 bases and the J segment 3 bases; nucleotides outside the gene matches: 2. Germline values: CDR1 SGHNT, CDR2 YYREEE (reference sequence). The CDR3 sequence is CASSSGQDYGYTF. In nucleotides, the CDR3 is TGTGCCAGCAGCTCCGGACAGGACTATGGCTACACCTTC.

This clonotype appeared once. The chain joins TRBV5-1 to TRBJ2-2, with 7 bases fitting TRBD2. The V segment lost 1 base and the J segment 2 bases; nucleotides outside the gene matches: 2. Germline V gives CDR1 SGHRS, CDR2 YFSETQ. The CDR3 loop spans 15 amino acids. CDR3 DNA sequence: TGCGCCAGCAGCTTGAGGACTAGTAACACCGGGGAGCTGTTTTTT. This gives the protein CASSLRTSNTGELFF.

The rearrangement links TRBV28 to TRBJ2-1, with 11 positions matching TRBD2. Germline V gene lookup returns CDR1 MDHEN and CDR2 SYDVKM. V lost 3 bases, J lost 2 bases, and 12 bases stayed unmatched. The CDR3 consists of 19 residues. The CDR3 spells CASSFFTSGRSTPYNEQFF. CDR3 sequence (DNA): TGTGCCAGCAGTTTTTTTACTAGCGGGAGATCTACCCCCTACAATGAGCAGTTCTTC. The whole variable domain, filled in from reference TRBV28 and TRBJ2-1, reads DVKVTQSSRYLVKRTGEKVFLECVQDMDHENMFWYRQDPGLGLRLIYFSYDVKMKEKGDIPEGYSVSREKKERFSLILESASTNQTSMYLCASSFFTSGRSTPYNEQFFGPGTRLTVL.

CDR3 amino acids: CASSYLGDQPQHF. CDR3 nucleotide sequence: TGTGCCAGCAGTTATTTGGGGGATCAGCCCCAGCATTTT. The genes are TRBV6-2 or TRBV6-3 and TRBJ1-5, with a weak D call TRBD1 (5 bases). Germline CDR1 MNHEY, CDR2 SVGEGT. Trimming removed 3 bases at V and 5 bases at J, with 8 bases between. This CDR3 is 13 amino acids long.

This rearrangement joins TRBV6-5 to TRBJ2-7; 7 positions match TRBD2. V shed 0 bases, J shed 1 base, and the junction held 6 bases outside the gene matches. Germline CDR1 and CDR2: MNHEY and SVGAGI. There are 16 residues in the CDR3. CDR3 sequence (DNA): TGTGCCAGCAGTTACTCGATGGGGGGGGATTCCTACGAGCAGTACTTC. Its protein is CASSYSMGGDSYEQYF.

There are many counts of this clonotype. J is TRBJ1-5 and V is TRBV28; D possibly corresponds to TRBD1 (5 bases). From germline, CDR1 is MDHEN and CDR2 SYDVKM. This CDR3 region has 13 residues. V gave up 3 bases and J gave up 11 bases, with 14 bases separating them. The CDR3 here is CASSLYGAEAQHF. CDR3 DNA: TGTGCCAGCAGTTTGTATGGGGCGGAGGCCCAGCATTTT.

The V and J genes are TRBV7-2 and TRBJ2-3; the match to TRBD2 covers 15 bases. Trimming cost V 5 bases and J 14 bases; bases outside gene matches: 8. The CDR3 loop spans 14 amino acids. The germline CDR1 and CDR2 sequences are SGHTA and FQGNSA. The CDR3 coding sequence is TGTGCCAGCAGCCCGGGACTAGCGGGAGGTGTCCGGTATTTT. Translating gives CASSPGLAGGVRYF.

The rearrangement uses TRBV7-9 and TRBJ2-3; possible D gene TRBD1, 5 bases. V was trimmed by 5 bases and J by 5 bases, leaving 29 bases between them. Germline CDR1 reads SEHNR; CDR2 reads FQNEAQ (reference sequence). The CDR3 is made up of 19 amino acids. CDR3: CASSIPDLWGGRQLDTQYF. DNA for the CDR3: TGTGCCAGCAGCATACCGGACCTGTGGGGCGGCAGGCAACTAGATACGCAGTATTTT.

This clonotype appeared a few times. One end of the junction fails to match germline, which may point to a read error. CDR3 amino acids: CASSLGAEYGQYF. The CDR3 region has the DNA TGTGCCAGCAGCCTGGGGGCGGAATACGGGCAGTACTTC. The chain joins TRBV5-5 to TRBJ2-7; D possibly corresponds to TRBD1 (6 bases). The germline V gene encodes CDR1 SGHKS and CDR2 YYEKEE (reference sequence). The CDR3 is 13 amino acids.

This clonotype was found a few times. The chain carries TRBV4-3 and TRBJ2-1; D possibly matches TRBD1 or TRBD2 (5 bases each). V lost 5 bases to trimming and J lost 2 bases, with 16 bases between them. Germline V CDR1 and CDR2: LGHNA, YSLEER. CDR3 length: 16 residues. The CDR3 here is CASSWSGDLTYNEQFF. For the CDR3, the DNA is TGCGCCAGCAGCTGGTCTGGGGACCTCACCTACAATGAGCAGTTCTTC.

This clonotype turned up a few times. The V call is TRBV5-5, the J call TRBJ2-7; D is uncertain. There are 14 residues in the CDR3. V lost 3 bases and J lost 0, with 10 bases in between. CDR1 and CDR2 from the germline V gene are SGHKS and YYEKEE (reference sequence). CDR3 DNA sequence: TGTGCCAGCAGCTCGTCCGACCGCTCCTACGAGCAGTACTTC. Residues: CASSSSDRSYEQYF.

This clonotype has just a few counts. This chain joins TRBV4-3 and TRBJ2-7; D is possibly TRBD1 (6 bases). CDR3 length: 14 amino acids. The germline V gene has CDR1 LGHNA and CDR2 YSLEER. Trimming left V 0 bases short and J 4 bases short, with 10 bases between. CDR3 DNA: TGCGCCAGCAGCCAAGATATAAGGGGGTACGAGCAGTACTTC. Translation gives CASSQDIRGYEQYF.

The chain joins TRBV13 to TRBJ1-5; D uncertain. The CDR3 is 12 amino acids. Looked up from germline, CDR1 is PRHDT and CDR2 is FYEKMQ (reference sequence). The V end lost 4 bases, the J end lost 5 bases, and 6 bases lay between the germline ends. The CDR3 DNA reads as TGTGCCAGCAGCTCAGGAGATCAGCCCCAGCATTTT. It yields the protein CASSSGDQPQHF.